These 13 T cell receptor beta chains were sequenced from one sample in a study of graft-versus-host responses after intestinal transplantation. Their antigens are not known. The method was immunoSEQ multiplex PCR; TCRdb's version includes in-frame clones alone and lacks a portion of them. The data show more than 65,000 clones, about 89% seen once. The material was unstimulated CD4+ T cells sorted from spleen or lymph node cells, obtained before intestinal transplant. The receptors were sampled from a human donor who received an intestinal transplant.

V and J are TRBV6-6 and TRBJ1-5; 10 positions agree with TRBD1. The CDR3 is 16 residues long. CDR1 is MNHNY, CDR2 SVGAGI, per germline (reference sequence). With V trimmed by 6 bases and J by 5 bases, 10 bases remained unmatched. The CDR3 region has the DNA TGTGCCAGCAGAGACATGGGGGGGACAGGGGATCAGCCCCAGCATTTT. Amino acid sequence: CASRDMGGTGDQPQHF.

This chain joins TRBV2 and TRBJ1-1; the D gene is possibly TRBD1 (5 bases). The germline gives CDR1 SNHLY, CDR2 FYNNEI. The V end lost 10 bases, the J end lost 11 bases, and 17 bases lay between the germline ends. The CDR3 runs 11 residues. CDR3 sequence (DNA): TGTGCCACCCCACAGGAGCAGTTGGCTTTCTTT. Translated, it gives CATPQEQLAFF.

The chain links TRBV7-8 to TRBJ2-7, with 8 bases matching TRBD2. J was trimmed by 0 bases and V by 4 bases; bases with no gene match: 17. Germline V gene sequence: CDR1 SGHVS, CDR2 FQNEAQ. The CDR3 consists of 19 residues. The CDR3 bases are TGTGCCAGCAGCTCAACCCCAGACCGTACTAGCGGTCTCTCCTACGAGCAGTACTTC. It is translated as CASSSTPDRTSGLSYEQYF.

DNA of the CDR3: TGTGCCAGTAGTTTCCCCGGGACAGCCTCCTATGGCTACACCTTC. This codes for CASSFPGTASYGYTF. The chain couples TRBV19 to TRBJ1-2, with 7 nucleotides matching TRBD1. V lost 5 bases, J lost 4 bases, and 10 bases stayed unmatched. Germline CDR1 LNHDA, CDR2 SQIVND (reference sequence). This CDR3 has 15 amino acids.

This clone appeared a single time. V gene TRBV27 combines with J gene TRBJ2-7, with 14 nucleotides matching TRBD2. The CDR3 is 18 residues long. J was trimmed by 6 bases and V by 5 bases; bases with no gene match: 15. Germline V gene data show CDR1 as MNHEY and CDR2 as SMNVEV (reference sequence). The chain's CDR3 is CASSLYSEGLAGAAEQYF. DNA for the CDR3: TGTGCCAGCAGTCTATATAGCGAGGGACTAGCGGGGGCTGCCGAGCAGTACTTC.

CDR3 in DNA: TGTGCCAGCAGCCCGGGAGCCTCCTACGAGCAGTACTTC. Translated, it gives CASSPGASYEQYF. This chain uses TRBV5-4 with TRBJ2-5, with a tentative D call TRBD2 (6 bases). TRBJ2-7 explains the end of the DNA better; the J call may be wrong. CDR3 length equals 13 residues. Germline V gives CDR1 SGHNT, CDR2 YYREEE (reference sequence).

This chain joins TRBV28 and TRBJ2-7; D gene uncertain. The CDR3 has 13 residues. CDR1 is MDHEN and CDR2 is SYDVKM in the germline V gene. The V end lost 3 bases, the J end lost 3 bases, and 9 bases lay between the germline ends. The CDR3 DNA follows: TGTGCCAGCAGTTTTAGTATTCTCTACGAGCAGTACTTC. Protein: CASSFSILYEQYF. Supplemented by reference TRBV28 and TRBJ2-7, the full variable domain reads DVKVTQSSRYLVKRTGEKVFLECVQDMDHENMFWYRQDPGLGLRLIYFSYDVKMKEKGDIPEGYSVSREKKERFSLILESASTNQTSMYLCASSFSILYEQYFGPGTRLTVT.

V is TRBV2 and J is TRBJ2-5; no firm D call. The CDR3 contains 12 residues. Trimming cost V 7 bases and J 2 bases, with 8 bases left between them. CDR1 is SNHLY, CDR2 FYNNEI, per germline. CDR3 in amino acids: CASMLFQETQYF. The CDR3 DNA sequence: TGTGCCAGCATGCTATTTCAAGAGACCCAGTACTTC.

The CDR3 reads CASSPLTSGSYEQYF. In DNA form, the CDR3 reads TGCGCCAGCAGCCCTCTGACTAGCGGGAGCTACGAGCAGTACTTC. V is TRBV5-1 and J is TRBJ2-5; 12 bases fit TRBD2. The DNA end favors TRBJ2-7, so the J call may be wrong. In germline, CDR1 is SGHRS, CDR2 YFSETQ. This CDR3 region has 15 residues.

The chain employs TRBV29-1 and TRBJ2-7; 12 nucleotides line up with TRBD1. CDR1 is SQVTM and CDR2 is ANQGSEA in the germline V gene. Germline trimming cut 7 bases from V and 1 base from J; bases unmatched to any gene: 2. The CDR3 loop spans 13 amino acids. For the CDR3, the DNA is TGCAGCGCGGGACAGGGGGCATCCTACGAGCAGTACTTC. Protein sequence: CSAGQGASYEQYF.

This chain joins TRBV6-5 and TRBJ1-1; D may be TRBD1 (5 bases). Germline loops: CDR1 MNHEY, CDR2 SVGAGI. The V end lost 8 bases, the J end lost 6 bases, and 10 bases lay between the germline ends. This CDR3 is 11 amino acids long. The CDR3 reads CASAGLAEAFF. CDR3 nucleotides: TGTGCCAGCGCGGGGCTCGCTGAAGCTTTCTTT.

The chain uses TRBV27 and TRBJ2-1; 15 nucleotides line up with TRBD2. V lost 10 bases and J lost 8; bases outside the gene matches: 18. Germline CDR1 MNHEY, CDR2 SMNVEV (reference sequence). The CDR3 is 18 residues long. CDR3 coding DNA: TGTGCCACCGCAATTCCGGGACTAGCGGGAGGAAGGATGGATGAGCAGTTCTTC. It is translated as CATAIPGLAGGRMDEQFF.

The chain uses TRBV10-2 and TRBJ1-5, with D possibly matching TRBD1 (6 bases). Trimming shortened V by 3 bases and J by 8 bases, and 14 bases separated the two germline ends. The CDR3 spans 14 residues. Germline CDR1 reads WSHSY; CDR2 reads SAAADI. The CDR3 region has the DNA TGCGCCAGCAGTGAAGTGGGGGCCGTTGAGCCCCAGCATTTT. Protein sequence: CASSEVGAVEPQHF.